Below, 30 T cell receptor beta chains from the same sample are listed, as sequenced in a study of T cells of healthy individuals. One entry per CDR3 protein, called by TCRdb with MiXCR from the 5' RACE reads. The repertoire holds 50,000 to 55,000 distinct CDR3 sequences, with about 14% as singletons. These receptor sequences come from a human donor in good health.

This clonotype was seen only a few times. The genes are TRBV27 and TRBJ1-2; D not certain. V was clipped by 2 bases and J by 6 bases, with 10 bases between them. The germline gives CDR1 MNHEY, CDR2 SMNVEV (reference sequence). This CDR3 is 13 amino acids long. The CDR3 spells CASSLKQSDGYTF. The DNA for the CDR3 is TGTGCCAGCAGTTTAAAACAATCGGATGGCTACACCTTC.

This clonotype appeared many times. The V and J genes are TRBV10-3 and TRBJ2-3; TRBD1 agrees at 7 bases. CDR1 is ENHRY and CDR2 is SYGVKD in the germline V gene. J gave up 2 bases and V 0 bases, and 2 bases lay outside the gene matches. The CDR3 is 15 residues long. The CDR3 coding sequence is TGTGCCATCAGTGAGTCAGGGGGCTTCACAGATACGCAGTATTTT. Its protein product is CAISESGGFTDTQYF.

There are many counts of this clonotype. The chain links TRBV3-1 to TRBJ2-2; D might be TRBD1 or TRBD2, each matching 5 bases. CDR1 is LGHDT, CDR2 YNNKEL, per germline (reference sequence). The CDR3 has 16 amino acids. V was clipped by 2 bases and J by 6 bases, with 16 bases between them. CDR3 amino acids: CASSQIFRDGAGELFF. The CDR3 nucleotides are TGTGCCAGCAGCCAAATCTTCCGGGACGGGGCCGGGGAGCTGTTTTTT.

Only a few counts were recorded for this clonotype. The gene calls are TRBV27 and TRBJ2-3; no reliable D call. The V gene lost 4 bases and the J gene lost 1 base, with 12 bases spanning the gap. Per germline, CDR1 MNHEY and CDR2 SMNVEV (reference sequence). The CDR3 length is 15 residues. CDR3 nucleotides: TGTGCCAGCAGTTCGCGAGGCCAGGGCACAGATACGCAGTATTTT. It is translated as CASSSRGQGTDTQYF.

This clonotype was seen many times. This chain uses TRBV11-2 with TRBJ2-3; unclear D gene. This CDR3 region has 12 residues. V was cut by 0 bases and J by 5 bases, with 3 bases left in between. Germline V CDR1 and CDR2: SGHAT, FQNNGV. The CDR3 region has the DNA TGTGCCAGCAGCTTAGAACGAGATACGCAGTATTTT. It codes for CASSLERDTQYF.

In its sample, this clonotype was seen a few times. This chain connects TRBV19 to TRBJ2-1; TRBD2 matches 10 bases. CDR3 length equals 15 residues. Germline CDR1 reads LNHDA; CDR2 reads SQIVND (reference sequence). J lost 7 bases, V lost 5 bases, and 8 bases had no gene match. The CDR3 nucleotides are TGTGCCAGTAGTTATACTAGCGGGACGAGTAATGAGCAGTTCTTC. Protein product: CASSYTSGTSNEQFF.

This clonotype was observed many times. The chain is built from TRBV29-1 and TRBJ2-7, with 10 bases identical to TRBD2. Germline-derived CDR1 and CDR2 are SQVTM and ANQGSEA. The V and J ends lost 2 bases and 2 bases, in that order; junction bases with no gene match: 6. The CDR3 extends over 15 amino acids. The CDR3 DNA follows: TGCAGCGTTGAAACGGCTAGCGGGAGCACCTACGAGCAGTACTTC. Translation: CSVETASGSTYEQYF.

This clonotype turned up a few times. V is TRBV20-1 and J is TRBJ2-3; 14 bases are shared with TRBD2. CDR1 DFQATT and CDR2 SNEGSKA come from the germline V gene (reference sequence). CDR3 length equals 15 residues. Germline trimming cut 3 bases from V and 5 bases from J; bases unmatched to any gene: 4. The CDR3 DNA reads as TGCAGTGCTAGCCGACTAGCGGGAGGGGAAGATACGCAGTATTTT. The encoded protein is CSASRLAGGEDTQYF.

In this sample, this clonotype turned up a few times. The V call is TRBV20-1, the J call TRBJ2-5; tentative D call: TRBD2 (6 bases). V was cut by 3 bases and J by 1 base, with 9 bases left in between. CDR1 DFQATT and CDR2 SNEGSKA come from the germline V gene (reference sequence). CDR3 length equals 13 residues. CDR3 sequence (DNA): TGCAGTGCTAGCCGGGGACTCCAAGAGACCCAGTACTTC. Protein sequence: CSASRGLQETQYF.

The V call is TRBV9, the J call TRBJ1-4; no definite D call. CDR3 length equals 14 residues. Trimming took 5 bases from V and 4 from J, leaving 12 bases between them. Germline V CDR1 and CDR2: SGDLS, YYNGEE. DNA of the CDR3: TGTGCCAGCAGTCCGAGACAACATAATGAAAAACTGTTTTTT. Its protein is CASSPRQHNEKLFF.

V and J are TRBV4-2 and TRBJ1-6; D gene unclear. Trimming shortened V by 1 base and J by 5 bases, and 9 bases separated the two germline ends. The CDR3 is 15 amino acids. The germline V gene encodes CDR1 LGHNA and CDR2 YNFKEQ. The CDR3 loop is CASSQGRPDNSPLHF. CDR3 nucleotides: TGTGCCAGCAGCCAAGGAAGGCCGGATAATTCACCCCTCCACTTT.

The chain employs TRBV30 and TRBJ2-2; 7 nucleotides line up with TRBD1. The germline V gene has CDR1 GTSNPN and CDR2 SVGIG (reference sequence). Trimming cost V 4 bases and J 5 bases; bases outside gene matches: 4. The CDR3 spans 13 residues. Written as DNA, the CDR3 is TGTGCCTGGATGAGGGGGCGGACCGGGGAGCTGTTTTTT. Protein: CAWMRGRTGELFF.

In its sample, this clonotype was seen many times. The V call is TRBV9, the J call TRBJ1-2; maybe TRBD1 (6 bases). Germline CDR1 and CDR2: SGDLS and YYNGEE. The V gene lost 0 bases and the J gene lost 4 bases, with 13 bases spanning the gap. The CDR3 loop spans 15 amino acids. This CDR3 reads CASSVGRGTGYGYTF. Written as DNA, the CDR3 is TGTGCCAGCAGCGTAGGAAGGGGGACGGGCTATGGCTACACCTTC.

The chain links TRBV19 to TRBJ2-6; D unclear. The CDR3 has 16 residues. Trimming pared 7 bases from V and 0 bases from J, leaving 13 bases between. The germline gives CDR1 LNHDA, CDR2 SQIVND (reference sequence). The CDR3 DNA follows: TGTGCCAGTATGTTGGACGGGTACTCTGGGGCCAACGTCCTGACTTTC. This sequence encodes CASMLDGYSGANVLTF.

This clonotype was detected many times. V is TRBV7-2 and J is TRBJ1-6; no clear D gene. The CDR3 contains 15 residues. Trimming took off 1 base at V and 5 bases at J, with 9 bases between the two ends. Germline assignment: CDR1 SGHTA and CDR2 FQGNSA. CDR3 nucleotide sequence: TGTGCCAGCAGCTTAGTCGCGGGAAATAATTCACCCCTCCACTTT. This sequence encodes CASSLVAGNNSPLHF.

The V call is TRBV6-6, the J call TRBJ2-5, with D possibly called TRBD1 or TRBD2 (5 bases each). V was pared by 6 bases and J by 1 base, with 6 bases between. This CDR3 region has 12 residues. The germline CDR1 and CDR2 sequences are MNHNY and SVGAGI (reference sequence). Here the CDR3 DNA reads TGTGCCAGCAGAGGGACCCAAGAGACCCAGTACTTC. This encodes CASRGTQETQYF.

This clonotype was picked up a small number of times. The chain carries TRBV7-8 and TRBJ2-1; 9 nucleotides align to TRBD2. V was pared by 2 bases and J by 0 bases, with 8 bases of the junction left unmatched. The CDR3 sequence is 18 residues long. Germline values: CDR1 SGHVS, CDR2 FQNEAQ. The CDR3 sequence is CASSLTLSGGSSYNEQFF. The DNA for the CDR3 is TGTGCCAGCAGCTTAACCTTGAGCGGGGGGAGCTCCTACAATGAGCAGTTCTTC.

The CDR3 coding sequence is TGCGCCAGCAGCCCTGAGGGGGCGCGCACTGAAGCTTTCTTT. It encodes CASSPEGARTEAFF. V gene TRBV5-1 combines with J gene TRBJ1-1; 7 nucleotides agree with TRBD1. Germline-derived CDR1 and CDR2 are SGHRS and YFSETQ. This CDR3 is 14 amino acids long. V lost 4 bases, J lost 4 bases, and 7 bases stayed unmatched.

This clonotype came up many times. An end of the junction differs from the germline gene, which may be a read error. The J gene is TRBJ1-1, the V gene TRBV7-9, with a tentative D call TRBD1 (6 bases). CDR1 is SEHNR, CDR2 FQNEAQ, per germline (reference sequence). This CDR3 is 13 amino acids long. For the CDR3, the DNA is TGTGCCAGCACCTTACAGGGCGACACTGAAGCTTTCTTT. Encoded protein: CASTLQGDTEAFF.

The chain combines TRBV18 with TRBJ1-5, with D tentatively TRBD1 (6 bases). Germline CDR1 is KGHSH and CDR2 is LQKENI. Trimming stripped 5 bases from V and 3 bases from J, with 11 bases between. The CDR3 totals 14 residues. The CDR3 nucleotides read TGTGCCAGCTCATCTAGGGGGGACAATCAGCCCCAGCATTTT. It is translated as CASSSRGDNQPQHF.

The V gene is TRBV5-1, the J gene TRBJ1-2, with 9 bases matching TRBD1. After removal of 0 bases from V and 4 bases from J, the junction contained 4 bases not matched to a gene. The CDR3 is made up of 15 amino acids. Per germline, CDR1 SGHRS and CDR2 YFSETQ. CDR3 coding DNA: TGCGCCAGCAGCTTGGCCGGGACAGGGTCCTATGGCTACACCTTC. It codes for CASSLAGTGSYGYTF. Complete variable domain (other parts from reference TRBV5-1 and TRBJ1-2): KAGVTQTPRYLIKTRGQQVTLSCSPISGHRSVSWYQQTPGQGLQFLFEYFSETQRNKGNFPGRFSGRQFSNSRSEMNVSTLELGDSALYLCASSLAGTGSYGYTFGSGTRLTVV.

This clonotype showed up just a few times. The chain couples TRBV9 to TRBJ2-5; maybe TRBD1 (6 bases). Trimming took off 0 bases at V and 3 bases at J, with 12 bases between the two ends. The CDR3 is 15 residues long. From germline, CDR1 is SGDLS and CDR2 YYNGEE. CDR3 sequence: CASSVVGQRKETQYF. The DNA of the CDR3 is TGTGCCAGCAGCGTAGTTGGACAGAGAAAAGAGACCCAGTACTTC.

The gene calls are TRBV3-1 and TRBJ2-1; D is possibly TRBD2 (5 bases). Trimming cost V 3 bases and J 9 bases, with 15 bases left between them. The CDR3 length is 14 residues. Germline V gene sequence: CDR1 LGHDT, CDR2 YNNKEL (reference sequence). The CDR3: CASSQGVGFGEQFF. CDR3 sequence (DNA): TGTGCCAGCAGCCAGGGAGTAGGCTTTGGTGAGCAGTTCTTC.

DNA of the CDR3: TGTGCCAGCAGCCAGCTCATTAGACCCTGGAACACTGAAGCTTTCTTT. Translating it yields CASSQLIRPWNTEAFF. The chain employs TRBV6-5 and TRBJ1-1; D remains unclear. The CDR3 extends over 16 amino acids. V lost 6 bases, J lost 1 base, and 18 bases lay in between. Germline V gene data show CDR1 as MNHEY and CDR2 as SVGAGI.

This clonotype appeared once. The CDR3 here is CASSLFGGTNEKLFF. CDR3 coding DNA: TGTGCCAGCAGTTTATTCGGGGGAACTAATGAAAAACTGTTTTTT. This chain links TRBV12-3 or TRBV12-4 with TRBJ1-4, with D perhaps TRBD1 (5 bases). The CDR3 has 15 residues. V dropped 2 bases and J dropped 1 base, with 8 bases sitting between them.

This clonotype was counted many times. The rearrangement links TRBV12-3 or TRBV12-4 to TRBJ1-4; D is undetermined. The CDR3 runs 15 residues. Trimming stripped 6 bases from V and 3 bases from J, with 14 bases between. CDR3 residues: CASRNGRSANEKLFF. CDR3 coding DNA: TGTGCCAGCAGAAATGGCCGTTCGGCTAATGAAAAACTGTTTTTT.

This clonotype was seen only a few times. The genes are TRBV7-2 and TRBJ1-5, with no clear D. The length of the CDR3 is 14 residues. CDR1 and CDR2 (germline): SGHTA, FQGNSA. V shed 1 base and J shed 5 bases, with 9 bases lying between them. The CDR3 is CASSLVGADQPQHF. CDR3 bases: TGTGCCAGCAGCTTAGTTGGAGCCGATCAGCCCCAGCATTTT.

This clonotype came up many times. V gene TRBV20-1 combines with J gene TRBJ1-1, with a possible D match to TRBD1 (5 bases). The germline V and J ends were trimmed by 5 bases and 7 bases, with 11 bases remaining between them. The germline V gene has CDR1 DFQATT and CDR2 SNEGSKA (reference sequence). This CDR3 region has 11 residues. The chain's CDR3 is CSAADGHEAFF. DNA for the CDR3: TGCAGTGCTGCGGACGGACATGAAGCTTTCTTT.

This clonotype was observed many times. V gene TRBV27 combines with J gene TRBJ2-7, with D possibly matching TRBD2 (7 bases). The CDR3 is made up of 14 amino acids. Germline V CDR1 and CDR2: MNHEY, SMNVEV (reference sequence). The V and J ends lost 2 bases and 5 bases respectively, with 13 bases between them. This chain's CDR3 is CASSLGRGSNEQYF. CDR3 DNA: TGTGCCAGCAGTTTAGGGAGGGGGAGCAACGAGCAGTACTTC.

This clonotype was seen more than once but under ten times. The chain carries TRBV10-3 and TRBJ2-7; 9 nucleotides align to TRBD1. After removal of 4 bases from V and 6 bases from J, the junction contained 4 bases not matched to a gene. Germline V lookup: CDR1 ENHRY, CDR2 SYGVKD. This CDR3 spans 13 amino acids. The CDR3 spells CAISGGQGIEQYF. The CDR3, as DNA: TGTGCCATCAGTGGGGGACAGGGTATCGAGCAGTACTTC.